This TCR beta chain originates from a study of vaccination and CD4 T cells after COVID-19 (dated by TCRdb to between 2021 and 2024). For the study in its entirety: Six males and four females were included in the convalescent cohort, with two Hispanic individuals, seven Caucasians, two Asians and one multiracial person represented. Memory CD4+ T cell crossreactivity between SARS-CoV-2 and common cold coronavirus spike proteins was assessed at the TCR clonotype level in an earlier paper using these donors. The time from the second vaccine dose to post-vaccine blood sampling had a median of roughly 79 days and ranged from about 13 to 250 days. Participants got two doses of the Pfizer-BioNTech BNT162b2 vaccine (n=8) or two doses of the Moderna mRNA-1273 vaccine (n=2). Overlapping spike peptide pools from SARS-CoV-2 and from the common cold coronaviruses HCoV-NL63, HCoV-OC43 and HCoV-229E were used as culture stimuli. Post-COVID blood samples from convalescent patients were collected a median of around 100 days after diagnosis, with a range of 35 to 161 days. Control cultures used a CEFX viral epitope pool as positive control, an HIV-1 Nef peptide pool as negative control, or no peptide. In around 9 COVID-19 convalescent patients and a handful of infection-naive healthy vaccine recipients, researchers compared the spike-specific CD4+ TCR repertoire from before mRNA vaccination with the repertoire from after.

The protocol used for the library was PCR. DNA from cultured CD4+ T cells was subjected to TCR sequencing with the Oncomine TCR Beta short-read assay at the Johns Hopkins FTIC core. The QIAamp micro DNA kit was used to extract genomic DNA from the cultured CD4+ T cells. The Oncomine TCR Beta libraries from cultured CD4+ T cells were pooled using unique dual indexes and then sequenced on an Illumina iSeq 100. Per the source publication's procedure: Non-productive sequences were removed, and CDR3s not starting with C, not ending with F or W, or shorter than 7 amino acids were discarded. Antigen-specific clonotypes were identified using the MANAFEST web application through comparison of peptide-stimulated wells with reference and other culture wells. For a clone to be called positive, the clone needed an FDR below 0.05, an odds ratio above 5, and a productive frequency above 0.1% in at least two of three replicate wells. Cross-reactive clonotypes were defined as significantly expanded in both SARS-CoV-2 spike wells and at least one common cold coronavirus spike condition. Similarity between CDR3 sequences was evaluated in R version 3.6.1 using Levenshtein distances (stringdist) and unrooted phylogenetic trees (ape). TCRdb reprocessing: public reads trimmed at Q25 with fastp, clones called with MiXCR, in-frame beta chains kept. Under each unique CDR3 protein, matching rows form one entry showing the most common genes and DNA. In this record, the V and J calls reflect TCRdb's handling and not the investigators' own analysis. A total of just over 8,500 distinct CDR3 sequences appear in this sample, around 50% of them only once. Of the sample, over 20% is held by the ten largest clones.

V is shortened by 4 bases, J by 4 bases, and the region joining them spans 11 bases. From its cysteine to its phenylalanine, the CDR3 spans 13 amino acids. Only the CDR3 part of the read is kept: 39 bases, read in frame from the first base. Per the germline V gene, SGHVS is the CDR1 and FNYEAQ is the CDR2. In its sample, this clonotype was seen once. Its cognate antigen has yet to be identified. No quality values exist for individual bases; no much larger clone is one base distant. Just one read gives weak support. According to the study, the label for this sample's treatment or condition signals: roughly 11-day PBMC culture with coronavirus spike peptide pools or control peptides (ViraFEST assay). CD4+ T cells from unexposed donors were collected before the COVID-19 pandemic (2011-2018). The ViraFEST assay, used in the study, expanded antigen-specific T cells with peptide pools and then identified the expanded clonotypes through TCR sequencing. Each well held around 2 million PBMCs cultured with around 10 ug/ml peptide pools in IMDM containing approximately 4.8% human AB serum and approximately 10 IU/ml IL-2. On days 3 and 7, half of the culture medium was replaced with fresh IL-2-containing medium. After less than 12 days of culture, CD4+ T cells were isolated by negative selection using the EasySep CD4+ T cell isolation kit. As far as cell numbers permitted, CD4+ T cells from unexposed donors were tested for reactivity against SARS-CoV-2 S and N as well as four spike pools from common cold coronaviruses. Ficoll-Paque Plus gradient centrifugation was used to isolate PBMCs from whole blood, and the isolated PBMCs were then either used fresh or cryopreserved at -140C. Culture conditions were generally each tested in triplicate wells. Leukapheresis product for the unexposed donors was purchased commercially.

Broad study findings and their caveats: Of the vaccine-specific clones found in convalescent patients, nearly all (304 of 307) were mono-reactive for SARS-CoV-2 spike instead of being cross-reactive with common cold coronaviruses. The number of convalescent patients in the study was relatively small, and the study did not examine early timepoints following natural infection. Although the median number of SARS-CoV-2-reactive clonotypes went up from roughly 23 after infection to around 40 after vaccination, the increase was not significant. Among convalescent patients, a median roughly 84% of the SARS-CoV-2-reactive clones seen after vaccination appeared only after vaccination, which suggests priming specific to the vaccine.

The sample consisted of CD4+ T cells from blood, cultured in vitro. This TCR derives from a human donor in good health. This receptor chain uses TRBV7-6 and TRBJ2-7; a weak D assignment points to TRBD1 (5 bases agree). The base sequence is TGTGCCAGCAGCTCCCGACAGAGGTACGAGCAGTACTTC. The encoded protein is CASSSRQRYEQYF.